This TCR beta chain was captured in a study of T cells in localized non-small cell lung cancer (dated by TCRdb to the early 2020s). With regard to the full study: T cell repertoires of 200 to 250 early-stage NSCLC patients were analyzed, with tumors being compared against uninvolved tumor-adjacent lungs. The cohort comprised some 220 treatment-naïve NSCLC patients with resected, localized lung tumors. Of the NSCLC patients, 129 were male and roughly 100 were female, and the mean age was around 66 years.

Broad study findings and their caveats: Because the study design was exploratory, TCR variables were selected using unadjusted p-values without false-discovery rate correction. The highest T cell clonality was observed in uninvolved tumor-adjacent lung, where clonality exceeded that of tumor, suggesting that antigenic responses were more focused in uninvolved tumor-adjacent lung. Longer overall survival was associated with higher T cell density in blood, whereas shorter survival was associated with higher clonality in adjacent lung. A median of roughly 60 of the top 100 tumor clones were detected in paired uninvolved adjacent lung, and under 30 of these tumor clones were also found among the top 100 clones of the paired uninvolved adjacent lung. Because multi-region sequencing of the tumors was not done, intratumor heterogeneity could not be ruled out.

TCR beta CDR3 regions were sequenced from DNA using the immunoSEQ Assay. Regarding the original processing steps: T cell density was computed as TCR beta template counts normalized to usable DNA estimated by amplifying housekeeping genes. Using the preseqR package, richness was estimated by extrapolating to 120,000 templates for tissue samples and 400,000 templates for PBMC samples. Clonality was taken to be one minus Pielou's evenness. Tissue-enriched TCRs were identified by differential abundance testing using productive amino-acid clonotypes, minimum total count 5 and alpha 0.1. The Jaccard Index and the Morisita Overlap Index were used to measure repertoire overlap between compartments. GLIPH grouped TCR beta CDR3s together with public tetramer-defined viral CDR3s, and a viral motif had to include at least three viral sequences and show V-gene enrichment. Held by TCRdb, this immuneACCESS table contains in-frame sequences only and omits some clones. Under half of the omission traces to an unresolved V gene where checked; the cause of the rest is unknown. That table is the source of V, J and clone size, and D and trimming were worked out from the DNA. Counted in this sample were some 25,000 clones; about 91% of them appeared once. The ten most abundant clones make up approximately 10% of the sample.

As for this clone: The antigen this receptor binds is unknown. No base qualities exist here, and no much larger clone lies one base off it.

At diagnosis, tumor, uninvolved tumor-adjacent lung and peripheral blood were collected and then preserved as a mix of FFPE and fresh-frozen material. For TCR repertoire profiling, blood samples were analyzed as peripheral blood mononuclear cells. V ends up 5 bases short and J 2 bases short, with an unmatched junction base count of 11. Via the germline V gene (reference sequence), CDR1 is MNHEY and CDR2 SMNVEV. The CDR3 runs 16 residues from the cysteine to the phenylalanine. Only the CDR3 DNA is retained, 48 bases long and in frame from the first base. The receptor chain draws on TRBV27 and TRBJ2-5, with 7 junctional bases fitting TRBD2. The sequencing here drew on peripheral blood mononuclear cells, taken before any cancer treatment. The TCR comes from a woman aged 35 to 70 with stage III lung adenocarcinoma. The bases are TGTGCCAGCAGTCCCTCCCCACTAGCGCAACAAGAGACCCAGTACTTC. Its protein product is CASSPSPLAQQETQYF.